This T cell receptor beta chain was observed in a study of blood T cells in healthy people across ages. Ten or more counts support this clonotype. Trimming cost V 6 bases and J 2 bases, with 9 bases left between them. Germline values: CDR1 ENHRY, CDR2 SYGVKD. The CDR3 is 13 residues long. It was with a sample-barcoded 5' primer and a J-beta primer mix that a second PCR of roughly 6 to 11 cycles was run. TCRdb reprocessed the 5' RACE reads with MiXCR, giving one entry per CDR3 protein. This sample carries some 1.1 million distinct CDR3 sequences, 30% to 40% of them seen once, and the ten largest clones take 13%.

Specimen: blood. The sequence was collected from a man between 18 and 35 years old in good health. The J gene is TRBJ2-3, the V gene TRBV10-3; possible D gene TRBD2, 5 bases. In nucleotides, the CDR3 is TGTGCCATCAGGAGGGAAATCACAGATACGCAGTATTTT. Residues: CAIRREITDTQYF.